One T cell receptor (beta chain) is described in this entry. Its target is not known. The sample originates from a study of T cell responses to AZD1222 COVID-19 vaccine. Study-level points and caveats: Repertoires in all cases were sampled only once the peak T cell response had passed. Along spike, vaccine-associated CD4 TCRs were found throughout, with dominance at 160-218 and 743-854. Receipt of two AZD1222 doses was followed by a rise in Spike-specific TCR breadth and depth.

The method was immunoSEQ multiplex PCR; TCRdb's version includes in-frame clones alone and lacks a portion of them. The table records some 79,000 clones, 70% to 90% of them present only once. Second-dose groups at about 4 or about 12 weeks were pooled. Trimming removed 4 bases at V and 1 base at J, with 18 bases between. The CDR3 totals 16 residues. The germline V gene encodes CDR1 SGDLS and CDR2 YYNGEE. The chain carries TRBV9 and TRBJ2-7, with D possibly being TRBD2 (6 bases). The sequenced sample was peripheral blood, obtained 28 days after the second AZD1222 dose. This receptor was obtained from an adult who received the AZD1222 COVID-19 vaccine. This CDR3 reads CASSPHPGLQSYEQYF. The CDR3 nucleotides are TGTGCCAGCAGCCCCCACCCGGGACTGCAATCCTACGAGCAGTACTTC.